The 27 T cell receptor beta chains below come from one sample, sequenced in a study of T cell clones after liver transplantation. The assay was immunoSEQ multiplex PCR, and TCRdb's table has in-frame clones only and misses some. The data hold roughly 100,000 clones, with 80% to 90% observed a single time. The source material was CD4+ T cells from blood, sampled around 48 months after liver transplant. The receptors come from a human patient who received a liver transplant. Some T cells may be supplied by the graft donor.

This clone showed up just once. The chain links TRBV11-2 to TRBJ2-1; a weak D match, TRBD1 (5 bases). This CDR3 contains 16 residues. Looked up from germline, CDR1 is SGHAT and CDR2 is FQNNGV. The V end was cut by 5 bases, the J end by 7 bases, with 21 bases between. For the CDR3, the DNA is TGTGCCAGCAGCCTGAAGGGGAAAGGGCTTACAAATGAGCAGTTCTTC. Its protein is CASSLKGKGLTNEQFF.

J is TRBJ2-7 and V is TRBV19, with 9 bases fitting TRBD2. The CDR3 extends over 16 amino acids. The germline V gene has CDR1 LNHDA and CDR2 SQIVND (reference sequence). With V trimmed by 9 bases and J by 0 bases, 12 bases remained unmatched. CDR3 region: CASGSLTSGSSYEQYF. In DNA, the CDR3 is TGTGCCAGCGGATCCCTAACTAGCGGGTCCTCCTACGAGCAGTACTTC.

V is TRBV9 and J is TRBJ2-2; TRBD1 might be the D (6 bases). There are 14 residues in the CDR3. Germline lookup yields CDR1 SGDLS and CDR2 YYNGEE. V was cut by 0 bases and J by 5 bases, with 8 bases left in between. CDR3 region: CASSVAGVTGELFF. As DNA, the CDR3 is TGTGCCAGCAGCGTAGCAGGGGTAACCGGGGAGCTGTTTTTT.

This chain uses TRBV18 with TRBJ2-1, with 8 bases matching TRBD2. Trimming cost V 2 bases and J 4 bases; bases outside gene matches: 7. Germline V gene sequence: CDR1 KGHSH, CDR2 LQKENI. The CDR3 covers 16 residues. The CDR3 loop is CASSPGRGGTYNEQFF. For the CDR3, the DNA is TGTGCCAGCTCACCAGGCCGCGGGGGGACATACAATGAGCAGTTCTTC.

There are a few counts of this clone. The chain uses TRBV2 and TRBJ1-5; D is unresolved. Trimming removed 2 bases at V and 1 base at J, with 12 bases between. The length of the CDR3 is 16 residues. Germline V gene sequence: CDR1 SNHLY, CDR2 FYNNEI. DNA of the CDR3: TGTGCCAGCAGTGAAAAGGCCCTCCAGAGCAATCAGCCCCAGCATTTT. Amino acids: CASSEKALQSNQPQHF.

This chain joins TRBV7-3 and TRBJ2-3; the match to TRBD2 covers 8 bases. There are 14 residues in the CDR3. Trimming took 2 bases from V and 10 from J; bases not matched to a gene: 8. Germline CDR1 reads SGHTA; CDR2 reads FQGTGA. The DNA of the CDR3 is TGTGCCAGCAGCTTACAGCCGGGAGGGAATGCGCAGTATTTT. Its protein is CASSLQPGGNAQYF.

This clone was seen a single time. The V and J genes are TRBV5-1 and TRBJ1-1; possibly TRBD1 for D (6 bases). Germline V gene lookup returns CDR1 SGHRS and CDR2 YFSETQ. This CDR3 has 14 residues. V shed 4 bases and J shed 1 base, with 11 bases lying between them. The CDR3 nucleotides are TGCGCCAGCAGCACCGGGACATGGAACACTGAAGCTTTCTTT. It is translated as CASSTGTWNTEAFF.

This clone was observed a handful of times. V is TRBV6-1 and J is TRBJ2-7, with 7 positions matching TRBD1. In germline, CDR1 is MNHNS, CDR2 SASEGT. The length of the CDR3 is 19 residues. J gave up 3 bases and V 3 bases, and 20 bases lay outside the gene matches. The CDR3 bases are TGTGCCAGCAGTGACCCCCTTGAAGGGCCGGGACAGCAGAACTACGAGCAGTACTTC. As protein: CASSDPLEGPGQQNYEQYF.

The genes are TRBV9 and TRBJ2-7; unclear D gene. Germline V gene data show CDR1 as SGDLS and CDR2 as YYNGEE. V shed 0 bases and J shed 0 bases, with 7 bases lying between them. CDR3 size: 14 residues. CDR3 DNA sequence: TGTGCCAGCAGCGTAGCGGAGAGCTCCTACGAGCAGTACTTC. Translated: CASSVAESSYEQYF.

This clone was observed a handful of times. The J gene is TRBJ2-1, the V gene TRBV5-1; 9 nucleotides agree with TRBD2. The CDR3 loop spans 15 amino acids. Germline assignment: CDR1 SGHRS and CDR2 YFSETQ. The V segment lost 6 bases and the J segment 2 bases; nucleotides outside the gene matches: 6. CDR3 DNA sequence: TGCGCCAGCACCGGGCTAGCGGGGACCTACAATGAGCAGTTCTTC. It codes for CASTGLAGTYNEQFF.

V and J are TRBV2 and TRBJ2-7; 9 positions agree with TRBD1. Germline CDR1 is SNHLY and CDR2 is FYNNEI. The CDR3 is 13 amino acids. With V trimmed by 8 bases and J by 2 bases, 4 bases remained unmatched. In DNA, the CDR3 is TGTGCCAGCCGAAGACAGGGGGCCTACGAGCAGTACTTC. It encodes CASRRQGAYEQYF.

V is TRBV25-1 and J is TRBJ2-5; D is possibly TRBD1 (5 bases). Germline V gene lookup returns CDR1 MGHDK and CDR2 SYGVNS. V was clipped by 3 bases and J by 9 bases, with 11 bases between them. This CDR3 contains 12 residues. The CDR3 DNA reads TGTGCCAGCAGTGAGGATGTAGGGGCCCAGTACTTC. The encoded protein is CASSEDVGAQYF.

The chain combines TRBV2 with TRBJ1-5; 8 bases match TRBD1. Germline CDR1 reads SNHLY; CDR2 reads FYNNEI. J was trimmed by 3 bases and V by 5 bases; bases with no gene match: 6. The CDR3 sequence is 15 residues long. This CDR3 is CASSRLGQVNQPQHF. CDR3 bases: TGTGCCAGCAGTAGACTGGGACAGGTCAATCAGCCCCAGCATTTT. Looking up the rest from reference TRBV2 and TRBJ1-5 gives the full variable domain: EPEVTQTPSHQVTQMGQEVILRCVPISNHLYFYWYRQILGQKVEFLVSFYNNEISEKSEIFDDQFSVERPDGSNFTLKIRSTKLEDSAMYFCASSRLGQVNQPQHFGDGTRLSIL.

This clone was detected once. This rearrangement joins TRBV27 to TRBJ2-1; TRBD1 matches at 9 bases. This CDR3 region has 23 residues. The V gene end was trimmed by 3 bases and the J gene end by 8 bases; junction bases not matched to a gene: 32. CDR1 is MNHEY, CDR2 SMNVEV, per germline (reference sequence). The DNA for the CDR3 is TGTGCCAGCAGTTTCGCGGGACAGGGTTCCGACTCGGGCCGTGGCGGGAGTAGGGATGAGCAGTTCTTC. It translates to CASSFAGQGSDSGRGGSRDEQFF.

The V gene is TRBV5-1, the J gene TRBJ1-6; D uncertain. Trimming took off 2 bases at V and 10 bases at J, with 16 bases between the two ends. Germline CDR1 is SGHRS and CDR2 is YFSETQ. The CDR3 is made up of 15 amino acids. CDR3 in amino acids: CASSFKTSGESPLHF. The CDR3 coding sequence is TGCGCCAGCAGCTTCAAGACAAGCGGGGAGTCACCCCTCCACTTT.

The chain recombines TRBV29-1 with TRBJ1-2; D is possibly TRBD1 (6 bases). The V gene's germline CDR1 is SQVTM and CDR2 ANQGSEA. The CDR3 is made up of 14 amino acids. V lost 3 bases and J 2 bases, leaving 13 bases between the germline ends. The CDR3 DNA reads as TGCAGCGTTGATAACCGGGGGCGAAACTATGGCTACACCTTC. Translation: CSVDNRGRNYGYTF.

The chain employs TRBV5-6 and TRBJ1-1; D gene uncertain. Trimming stripped 2 bases from V and 1 base from J, with 6 bases between. The CDR3 consists of 13 residues. The germline V gene encodes CDR1 SGHDT and CDR2 YYEEEE. CDR3 sequence reads: CASSLITNTEAFF. The CDR3 DNA follows: TGTGCCAGCAGCTTAATCACGAACACTGAAGCTTTCTTT.

This clone was seen only a few times. This sequence joins TRBV18 and TRBJ1-4; D is perhaps TRBD1 (6 bases). The CDR3 consists of 14 residues. The ends were cut back, 6 bases at V and 8 bases at J, with 16 bases in the middle. CDR1 is KGHSH and CDR2 is LQKENI in the germline V gene. The CDR3 DNA follows: TGTGCCAGCTCCTCAACAGGGTTTGGAGAAAAACTGTTTTTT. Translated, it gives CASSSTGFGEKLFF. The full variable domain, rest sourced from reference TRBV18 and TRBJ1-4, is NAGVMQNPRHLVRRRGQEARLRCSPMKGHSHVYWYRQLPEEGLKFMVYLQKENIIDESGMPKERFSAEFPKEGPSILRIQQVVRGDSAAYFCASSSTGFGEKLFFGSGTQLSVL.

V is TRBV18 and J is TRBJ1-1, with TRBD1 identical over 7 bases. CDR1 and CDR2 from the germline V gene are KGHSH and LQKENI. The CDR3 loop spans 16 amino acids. V lost 2 bases to trimming and J lost 4 bases; unmatched junction nucleotides: 10. CDR3 DNA sequence: TGTGCCAGCTCACCAGCTCAAGGGGGCCCGACCACTGAAGCTTTCTTT. Protein product: CASSPAQGGPTTEAFF.

The gene calls are TRBV5-5 and TRBJ1-1, with TRBD1 matching 7 bases. Germline-derived CDR1 and CDR2 are SGHKS and YYEKEE (reference sequence). V dropped 4 bases and J dropped 4; count of bases not matched to a gene: 4. There are 13 residues in the CDR3. The CDR3 coding sequence is TGTGCCAGCAGCACCACAGGGGTCACTGAAGCTTTCTTT. Its translation: CASSTTGVTEAFF.

The J gene is TRBJ1-2, the V gene TRBV9, with D possibly being TRBD1 (6 bases). The germline V and J ends were trimmed by 4 bases and 3 bases, with 13 bases remaining between them. This CDR3 is built from 14 residues. From germline, CDR1 is SGDLS and CDR2 YYNGEE. The DNA for the CDR3 is TGTGCCAGCAGCCAGATAGGGGGGCACTATGGCTACACCTTC. Its translation: CASSQIGGHYGYTF.

The CDR3 loop is CASSPTYTQETQYF. As DNA, the CDR3 is TGTGCCAGCAGCCCCACCTATACTCAAGAGACCCAGTACTTC. The chain has TRBV14 and TRBJ2-5, with D uncertain. The CDR3 has 14 residues. The germline V gene has CDR1 SGHDN and CDR2 FVKESK. Trimming shortened V by 4 bases and J by 2 bases, and 11 bases separated the two germline ends.

Only one count was recorded for this clone. The chain links TRBV6-5 to TRBJ2-1; 8 bases fit TRBD1. The CDR3 has 16 residues. With V trimmed by 0 bases and J by 3 bases, 4 bases remained unmatched. From germline, CDR1 is MNHEY and CDR2 SVGAGI. The CDR3 nucleotides read TGTGCCAGCAGTTACTCGGACAGGGCGGGCTACAATGAGCAGTTCTTC. This codes for CASSYSDRAGYNEQFF.

The rearrangement links TRBV2 to TRBJ2-7; D unresolved. The length of the CDR3 is 12 residues. V lost 3 bases to trimming and J lost 3 bases, with 6 bases between them. Looked up from germline, CDR1 is SNHLY and CDR2 is FYNNEI. The CDR3 spells CASSEEDYEQYF. The CDR3 nucleotides are TGTGCCAGCAGTGAGGAAGACTACGAGCAGTACTTC.

The CDR3 bases are TGTGCCAGCAGTCCCGGGGGGTTGCGGTCCCACGAGCAGTACTTC. It encodes CASSPGGLRSHEQYF. The rearrangement uses TRBV6-5 and TRBJ2-7; TRBD2 agrees at 7 bases. V lost 5 bases and J lost 5; bases outside the gene matches: 12. Germline-derived CDR1 and CDR2 are MNHEY and SVGAGI. The CDR3 length is 15 residues.

This rearrangement joins TRBV7-3 to TRBJ2-5; the D is unclear. The CDR3 is 15 residues long. Germline V gives CDR1 SGHTA, CDR2 FQGTGA. V was pared by 1 base and J by 4 bases, with 13 bases between. CDR3 nucleotides: TGTGCCAGCAGCTTAAACCATGGGCTACCAGAGACCCAGTACTTC. This sequence encodes CASSLNHGLPETQYF.

The chain links TRBV30 to TRBJ1-4, with 7 nucleotides matching TRBD1. The length of the CDR3 is 14 residues. With 2 bases clipped from V and 3 bases from J, the junction kept 3 bases outside the gene matches. Germline CDR1 is GTSNPN and CDR2 is SVGIG (reference sequence). The CDR3 DNA sequence: TGTGCCTGGAGTTGGGACAGAGCTAATGAAAAACTGTTTTTT. Translating gives CAWSWDRANEKLFF.